These 25 T cell receptor beta chains were all obtained from the same sample, sequenced in a study of naive and memory T cell subsets. Ligated cDNA underwent four rounds of PCR with nested alpha and beta constant region primers and SP2. One entry per CDR3 protein results from TCRdb running MiXCR on the 5' RACE reads. The table has roughly 56,000 distinct CDR3 sequences, roughly 6.7% seen once; the top ten hold around 9.7%. The library had UMIs added by 3' ligation of an oligonucleotide to TCR cDNA. These receptors were taken from a male donor in good health.

V gene TRBV11-1 combines with J gene TRBJ2-7; maybe TRBD2 (6 bases). V was shortened by 5 bases and J by 4 bases, with 12 bases between the two germline ends. The CDR3 contains 13 residues. Germline CDR1 reads SGHAT; CDR2 reads FQDESV (reference sequence). The CDR3 region has the DNA TGTGCCAGCAGCCCCGGGACTCTTTACGAGCAGTACTTC. Amino acids: CASSPGTLYEQYF.

There are a few counts of this clonotype. The chain employs TRBV11-2 and TRBJ2-5; D is unresolved. The CDR3 length is 14 residues. V lost 1 base and J lost 1, with 7 bases in between. CDR1 is SGHAT, CDR2 FQNNGV, per germline. CDR3 bases: TGTGCCAGCAGCTTAGGACAACTCCAAGAGACCCAGTACTTC. Its translation: CASSLGQLQETQYF.

This clonotype was counted at least ten times. Because the CDR3's place on the DNA is in doubt, the DNA is left out and the CDR3 is given as listed by TCRdb. The chain has TRBV20-1 and TRBJ2-7; the table's D call TRBD1 went unverified against the DNA. The CDR3 numbers 13 amino acids, ends counted. CDR1 is DFQATT, CDR2 SNEGSKA, per germline (reference sequence). CDR3 loop: CSTSGQGAGEQYF.

The V call is TRBV7-9, the J call TRBJ2-2; 7 bases agree with TRBD2. The CDR3 is 20 amino acids. Looked up from germline, CDR1 is SEHNR and CDR2 is FQNEAQ (reference sequence). With 5 bases clipped from V and 1 base from J, the junction kept 19 bases outside the gene matches. The DNA of the CDR3 is TGTGCCAGCAGCCAGACTAGCCTTATAAATCGAACGAAGAACACCGGGGAGCTGTTTTTT. As protein: CASSQTSLINRTKNTGELFF. Full variable domain (outside the CDR3, taken from reference TRBV7-9 and TRBJ2-2): DTGVSQNPRHKITKRGQNVTFRCDPISEHNRLYWYRQTLGQGPEFLTYFQNEAQLEKSRLLSDRFSAERPKGSFSTLEIQRTEQGDSAMYLCASSQTSLINRTKNTGELFFGEGSRLTVL.

The rearrangement uses TRBV4-2 and TRBJ1-4, with no clear D. This CDR3 is 12 amino acids long. V dropped 4 bases and J dropped 6 bases, with 6 bases sitting between them. The germline V gene encodes CDR1 LGHNA and CDR2 YNFKEQ. In DNA, the CDR3 is TGTGCCAGCAGCCCTCCAGATGAAAAACTGTTTTTT. It codes for CASSPPDEKLFF.

This clonotype was observed a few times. This chain connects TRBV5-5 to TRBJ1-4; D is uncertain. Germline CDR1 and CDR2: SGHKS and YYEKEE (reference sequence). The CDR3 runs to 12 residues. The V and J ends lost 4 bases and 6 bases respectively, with 7 bases between them. DNA of the CDR3: TGTGCCAGCAGCCACCCCGATGAAAAACTGTTTTTT. This codes for CASSHPDEKLFF. Filled out from reference TRBV5-5 and TRBJ1-4, the complete variable domain reads DAGVTQSPTHLIKTRGQQVTLRCSPISGHKSVSWYQQVLGQGPQFIFQYYEKEERGRGNFPDRFSARQFPNYSSELNVNALLLGDSALYLCASSHPDEKLFFGSGTQLSVL.

This clonotype occurred many times. This chain joins TRBV10-2 and TRBJ2-1; 9 nucleotides agree with TRBD2. CDR1 and CDR2 from the germline V gene are WSHSY and SAAADI. Trimming cost V 6 bases and J 1 base; bases outside gene matches: 1. The CDR3 runs 14 residues. CDR3 nucleotide sequence: TGCGCCAGCAGCAGCGGGGGGTCCTACAATGAGCAGTTCTTC. Its translation is CASSSGGSYNEQFF.

This clonotype has more than one count but fewer than ten. V gene TRBV5-6 combines with J gene TRBJ2-3; 8 bases are shared with TRBD1. This CDR3 has 14 residues. V shed 4 bases and J 4 bases; nucleotides not matched to a gene: 5. The V gene's germline CDR1 is SGHDT and CDR2 YYEEEE. The CDR3 here is CASSLEQGADTQYF. DNA for the CDR3: TGTGCCAGCAGCCTGGAACAGGGGGCAGATACGCAGTATTTT.

This clonotype was detected many times. V gene TRBV29-1 combines with J gene TRBJ1-2; no clear D gene. Germline CDR1 and CDR2: SQVTM and ANQGSEA. Between the trimmed V and J ends, which lost 2 bases and 9 bases, there was a span of 13 bases. There are 12 residues in the CDR3. In DNA form, the CDR3 reads TGCAGCGTTGAAACCAGGAGGGAAAGCTACACCTTC. Its protein is CSVETRRESYTF.

Ten or more counts support this clonotype. V and J are TRBV27 and TRBJ2-2; D is ambiguous. Germline CDR1 and CDR2: MNHEY and SMNVEV (reference sequence). V lost 3 bases to trimming and J lost 4 bases, with 9 bases between them. This CDR3 has 14 residues. CDR3 sequence reads: CASSFAGFTGELFF. In DNA, the CDR3 is TGTGCCAGCAGTTTTGCCGGGTTCACCGGGGAGCTGTTTTTT.

This clonotype was observed a handful of times. This sequence joins TRBV2 and TRBJ2-3, with a tentative D call TRBD2 (5 bases). V lost 7 bases and J lost 5, with 16 bases in between. The CDR3 sequence is 14 residues long. The germline gives CDR1 SNHLY, CDR2 FYNNEI. This chain's CDR3 is CASTLGPGLDTQYF. The CDR3 DNA reads TGTGCCAGCACCCTAGGACCGGGGTTAGATACGCAGTATTTT.

The rearrangement joins TRBV29-1 to TRBJ2-5, with 9 bases that match TRBD2. This CDR3 is 15 amino acids long. Germline V gives CDR1 SQVTM, CDR2 ANQGSEA. V was clipped by 4 bases and J by 2 bases; unmatched bases: 8. This CDR3 reads CSVGERGAPQETQYF. The CDR3 DNA follows: TGCAGCGTTGGAGAGCGGGGGGCCCCACAAGAGACCCAGTACTTC.

This clonotype was observed many times. The V call is TRBV12-3 or TRBV12-4, the J call TRBJ1-4, with 10 positions matching TRBD1. V was clipped by 4 bases and J by 8 bases; unmatched bases: 4. The CDR3 is 14 residues long. CDR3 DNA: TGTGCCAGCAGTTCCTGGACAGGGGGGGAAAAACTGTTTTTT. It specifies CASSSWTGGEKLFF.

This clonotype was found many times. The chain joins TRBV12-3 or TRBV12-4 to TRBJ2-5; the D call may be TRBD1 or TRBD2 (5 bases each). V was trimmed by 2 bases and J by 7 bases, leaving 11 bases between them. CDR3 length equals 13 residues. The chain's CDR3 is CASSLIGERTQYF. CDR3 DNA sequence: TGTGCCAGCAGTTTAATAGGGGAGAGGACCCAGTACTTC.

This clonotype was detected ten times or more. The V call is TRBV19, the J call TRBJ2-1; TRBD1 aligns across 12 bases. Germline V CDR1 and CDR2: LNHDA, SQIVND (reference sequence). Trimming at V came to 5 bases and at J to 7 bases, leaving 3 bases not matched to a gene. This CDR3 region has 14 residues. The CDR3 DNA is TGTGCCAGTAGTTCGGGACAGGGGGCAAATGAGCAGTTCTTC. Translation: CASSSGQGANEQFF.

This clonotype was counted at least ten times. This chain links TRBV4-1 with TRBJ1-6, with D unresolved. The CDR3 consists of 15 residues. Trimming removed 0 bases at V and 7 bases at J, with 10 bases between. Germline CDR1 is MGHRA and CDR2 is YSYEKL. The CDR3 here is CASSQEEGINSPLHF. CDR3 coding DNA: TGCGCCAGCAGCCAAGAGGAAGGGATCAATTCACCCCTCCACTTT.

In this sample, this clonotype turned up many times. This chain joins TRBV27 and TRBJ2-2; 9 bases line up with TRBD2. Germline V gene sequence: CDR1 MNHEY, CDR2 SMNVEV (reference sequence). This CDR3 has 17 amino acids. The V gene end was trimmed by 0 bases and the J gene end by 4 bases; junction bases not matched to a gene: 6. CDR3 in amino acids: CASSLSGLALTTGELFF. The CDR3 region has the DNA TGTGCCAGCAGTTTATCGGGACTAGCACTGACCACCGGGGAGCTGTTTTTT.

This clonotype was seen repeatedly, ten times or more. The chain couples TRBV20-1 to TRBJ2-7, with a weak D call TRBD2 (6 bases). The CDR3 has 16 amino acids. V shed 6 bases and J shed 6 bases, with 27 bases lying between them. The V gene's germline CDR1 is DFQATT and CDR2 SNEGSKA (reference sequence). This CDR3 reads CSAPVRSSAGRAEQYF. As DNA, the CDR3 is TGCAGTGCCCCGGTACGATCTAGCGCGGGGAGAGCCGAGCAGTACTTC.

This clonotype was found many times. J is TRBJ2-3 and V is TRBV2; TRBD2 matches at 7 bases. This CDR3 contains 14 residues. V was pared by 8 bases and J by 2 bases, with 7 bases of the junction left unmatched. Germline-derived CDR1 and CDR2 are SNHLY and FYNNEI. CDR3 sequence (DNA): TGTGCCAGCGGGGGGGACTTATACACAGATACGCAGTATTTT. Amino acids: CASGGDLYTDTQYF.

Concerning this clonotype itself: A read error is possible here, since a much larger clone lies one base away. V gene TRBV15 combines with J gene TRBJ2-3; no definite D call. The CDR3 sequence is 15 residues long. Trimming took 4 bases from V and 0 from J, leaving 11 bases between them. Per germline, CDR1 LNHNV and CDR2 YYDKDF (reference sequence). The CDR3 sequence is CATSTTDLSTDTQYF. The CDR3 coding sequence is TGTGCCACCAGCACAACAGATCTCAGCACAGATACGCAGTATTTT.

In its sample, this clonotype was seen many times. This chain connects TRBV6-5 to TRBJ2-1; TRBD1 aligns across 9 bases. This CDR3 is built from 15 residues. The germline gives CDR1 MNHEY, CDR2 SVGAGI. Trimming at V came to 6 bases and at J to 4 bases, leaving 7 bases not matched to a gene. This chain's CDR3 is CASRRGQGSYNEQFF. Written as DNA, the CDR3 is TGTGCCAGCAGGAGGGGACAGGGCAGTTACAATGAGCAGTTCTTC.

The chain couples TRBV29-1 to TRBJ2-5, with D perhaps matching TRBD2 (6 bases). The germline gives CDR1 SQVTM, CDR2 ANQGSEA. The CDR3 totals 16 residues. Trimming took off 4 bases at V and 5 bases at J, with 23 bases between the two ends. CDR3 loop: CSVGPSATGVVETQYF. CDR3 coding DNA: TGCAGCGTTGGCCCCTCGGCGACGGGAGTAGTGGAGACCCAGTACTTC. Based on the CDR3 plus reference TRBV29-1 and TRBJ2-5, the full variable domain is SAVISQKPSRDICQRGTSLTIQCQVDSQVTMMFWYRQQPGQSLTLIATANQGSEATYESGFVIDKFPISRPNLTFSTLTVSNMSPEDSSIYLCSVGPSATGVVETQYFGPGTRLLVL.

This clonotype was recorded a few times. The chain has TRBV4-1 and TRBJ2-1; TRBD1 matches at 10 bases. The CDR3 loop spans 17 amino acids. Germline V gene lookup returns CDR1 MGHRA and CDR2 YSYEKL. V lost 5 bases, J lost 2 bases, and 9 bases stayed unmatched. CDR3 nucleotide sequence: TGCGCCAGCAGCGCCTCCGGGACAGGGGTACCCTACAATGAGCAGTTCTTC. It codes for CASSASGTGVPYNEQFF.

This sequence joins TRBV5-1 and TRBJ2-5, with 14 positions matching TRBD2. Trimming cost V 4 bases and J 3 bases; bases outside gene matches: 2. Per germline, CDR1 SGHRS and CDR2 YFSETQ. This CDR3 contains 15 residues. The CDR3 coding sequence is TGCGCCAGCAGCGCGGGACTAGCGGGAGAAGAGACCCAGTACTTC. The encoded protein is CASSAGLAGEETQYF.

This clonotype was found a few times. CDR3 coding DNA: TGTGCCAGCAGCTTAGAGCCGGGCATAATAGAGACCCAGTACTTC. Amino acid sequence: CASSLEPGIIETQYF. This rearrangement joins TRBV7-7 to TRBJ2-5; D not resolved. This CDR3 region has 15 residues. The germline V and J ends were trimmed by 1 base and 4 bases, with 13 bases remaining between them. The V gene's germline CDR1 is SSHAT and CDR2 FNYEAQ (reference sequence).